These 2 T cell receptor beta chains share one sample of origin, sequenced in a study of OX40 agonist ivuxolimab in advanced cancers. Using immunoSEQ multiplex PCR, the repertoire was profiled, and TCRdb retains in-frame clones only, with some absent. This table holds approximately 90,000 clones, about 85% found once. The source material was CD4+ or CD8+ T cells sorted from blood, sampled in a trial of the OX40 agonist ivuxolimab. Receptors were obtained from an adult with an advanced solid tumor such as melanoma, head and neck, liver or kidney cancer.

CDR3 sequence (DNA): TGCGCCAGCAGCCAAGGCAGAGAAAACATTCAGTACTTC. Amino acid sequence: CASSQGRENIQYF. The J gene is TRBJ2-4, the V gene TRBV4-3; D gene uncertain. Germline assignment: CDR1 LGHNA and CDR2 YSLEER. The CDR3 sequence is 13 residues long. V lost 1 base and J 5 bases, leaving 6 bases between the germline ends.

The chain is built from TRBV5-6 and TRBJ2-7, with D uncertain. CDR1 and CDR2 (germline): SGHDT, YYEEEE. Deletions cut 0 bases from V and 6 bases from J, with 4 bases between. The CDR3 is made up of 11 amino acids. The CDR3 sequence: CASSLAGEQYF. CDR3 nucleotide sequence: TGTGCCAGCAGCTTGGCCGGCGAGCAGTACTTC. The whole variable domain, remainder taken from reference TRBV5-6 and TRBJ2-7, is DAGVTQSPTHLIKTRGQQVTLRCSPKSGHDTVSWYQQALGQGPQFIFQYYEEEERQRGNFPDRFSGHQFPNYSSELNVNALLLGDSALYLCASSLAGEQYFGPGTRLTVT.